This entry lists 9 T cell receptor beta chains sequenced from one sample in a study of blood T cell repertoires in COVID-19. Assay used: immunoSEQ multiplex PCR; TCRdb lists only in-frame clones, some missing. The sample includes 180,000 or so clones, over 70% seen only once; the top ten take around 7%. The specimen sequenced was peripheral blood. These receptors were collected from a woman aged 40-49 years with COVID-19, enrolled during active disease.

This clone was seen only a few times. The J gene is TRBJ1-6, the V gene TRBV7-9; D uncertain. The V end lost 5 bases, the J end lost 0 bases, and 11 bases lay between the germline ends. The length of the CDR3 is 16 residues. The germline V gene encodes CDR1 SEHNR and CDR2 FQNEAQ (reference sequence). CDR3 DNA sequence: TGTGCCAGCAGCCGTGGACTGATCTCCTATAATTCACCCCTCCACTTT. Amino acids: CASSRGLISYNSPLHF.

The gene calls are TRBV24-1 and TRBJ1-3, with a tentative D call TRBD1 (5 bases). The CDR3 is made up of 15 amino acids. Germline V gene sequence: CDR1 KGHDR, CDR2 SFDVKD. Between the trimmed V and J ends, which lost 3 bases and 0 bases, there was a span of 8 bases. DNA for the CDR3: TGTGCCACCAGTGATGGGACTCGCTCTGGAAACACCATATATTTT. It is translated as CATSDGTRSGNTIYF.

Points on this clone: The identical CDR3 is also encoded by other nucleotide sequences in the sample. The genes are TRBV18 and TRBJ1-6, with 9 bases fitting TRBD1. In germline, CDR1 is KGHSH, CDR2 LQKENI. V was clipped by 4 bases and J by 3 bases; unmatched bases: 1. The CDR3 totals 15 residues. The CDR3, as DNA: TGTGCCAGCTCACGACAGGGGGACTATAATTCACCCCTCCACTTT. Translated: CASSRQGDYNSPLHF.

The rearrangement links TRBV6-2 or TRBV6-3 to TRBJ2-2; TRBD2 matches 13 bases. This CDR3 has 17 residues. CDR1 and CDR2 from the germline V gene are MNHEY and SVGEGT. Trimming at V came to 6 bases and at J to 0 bases, leaving 4 bases not matched to a gene. The CDR3 here is CASSQGLAGPNTGELFF. CDR3 nucleotides: TGTGCCAGCAGCCAGGGACTAGCGGGACCGAACACCGGGGAGCTGTTTTTT.

V gene TRBV6-5 combines with J gene TRBJ1-5; D is ambiguous. V lost 0 bases, J lost 5 bases, and 8 bases lay in between. Germline-derived CDR1 and CDR2 are MNHEY and SVGAGI. The CDR3 covers 14 residues. CDR3 protein: CASSYSGRYQPQHF. In DNA form, the CDR3 reads TGTGCCAGCAGTTACTCGGGGAGGTATCAGCCCCAGCATTTT.

The rearrangement uses TRBV3-1 (or the pseudogene TRBV3-2) and TRBJ2-7, with D perhaps matching TRBD2 (6 bases). V was shortened by 5 bases and J by 3 bases, with 11 bases between the two germline ends. From germline, CDR1 is LGHDT and CDR2 YNNKEL (reference sequence). This CDR3 is 13 amino acids long. The CDR3 sequence: CASSKTGSYEQYF. CDR3 bases: TGTGCCAGCAGCAAAACCGGGAGCTACGAGCAGTACTTC.

The genes are TRBV9 and TRBJ1-1; maybe TRBD1 (5 bases). CDR1 SGDLS and CDR2 YYNGEE come from the germline V gene. Trimming left V 2 bases short and J 5 bases short, with 7 bases between. The CDR3 extends over 12 amino acids. CDR3 DNA sequence: TGTGCCAGCAGCGTTCGGGGGACTGAAGCTTTCTTT. Translating gives CASSVRGTEAFF.

This clone was seen a handful of times. One base away lies a much larger clone, so this may be a sequencing read error. The chain is built from TRBV11-2 and TRBJ2-2; perhaps TRBD2 as D (7 bases). The germline V gene encodes CDR1 SGHAT and CDR2 FQNNGV. V dropped 1 base and J dropped 6 bases, with 12 bases sitting between them. This CDR3 has 15 residues. The CDR3 reads CASSLGGEGAGELFF. CDR3 DNA sequence: TGTGCCAGCAGCTTAGGAGGGGAGGGGGCCGGGGAGCTGTTTTTT.

This sequence joins TRBV18 and TRBJ1-2; 9 bases fit TRBD1. The junction had 3 bases not matched to a gene; V was cut back by 3 bases and J by 4 bases. Per germline, CDR1 KGHSH and CDR2 LQKENI. CDR3 size: 14 residues. CDR3 sequence (DNA): TGTGCCAGCTCACCTCGACAGGGGGTCTATGGCTACACCTTC. Protein sequence: CASSPRQGVYGYTF. Based on the CDR3 plus reference TRBV18 and TRBJ1-2, the full variable domain is NAGVMQNPRHLVRRRGQEARLRCSPMKGHSHVYWYRQLPEEGLKFMVYLQKENIIDESGMPKERFSAEFPKEGPSILRIQQVVRGDSAAYFCASSPRQGVYGYTFGSGTRLTVV.